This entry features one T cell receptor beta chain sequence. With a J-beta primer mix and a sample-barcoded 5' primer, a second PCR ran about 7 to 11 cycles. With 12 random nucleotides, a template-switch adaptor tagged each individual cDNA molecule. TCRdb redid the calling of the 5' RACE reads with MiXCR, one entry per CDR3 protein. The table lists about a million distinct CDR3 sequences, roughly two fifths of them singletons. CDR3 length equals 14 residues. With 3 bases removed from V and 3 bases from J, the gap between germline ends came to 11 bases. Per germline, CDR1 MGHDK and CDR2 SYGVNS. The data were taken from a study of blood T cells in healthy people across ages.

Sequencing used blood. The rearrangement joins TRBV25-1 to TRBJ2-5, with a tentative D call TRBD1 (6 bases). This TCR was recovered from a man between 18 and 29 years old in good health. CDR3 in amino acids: CASSDWKGEETQYF. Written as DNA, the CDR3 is TGTGCCAGCAGTGATTGGAAGGGGGAAGAGACCCAGTACTTC.